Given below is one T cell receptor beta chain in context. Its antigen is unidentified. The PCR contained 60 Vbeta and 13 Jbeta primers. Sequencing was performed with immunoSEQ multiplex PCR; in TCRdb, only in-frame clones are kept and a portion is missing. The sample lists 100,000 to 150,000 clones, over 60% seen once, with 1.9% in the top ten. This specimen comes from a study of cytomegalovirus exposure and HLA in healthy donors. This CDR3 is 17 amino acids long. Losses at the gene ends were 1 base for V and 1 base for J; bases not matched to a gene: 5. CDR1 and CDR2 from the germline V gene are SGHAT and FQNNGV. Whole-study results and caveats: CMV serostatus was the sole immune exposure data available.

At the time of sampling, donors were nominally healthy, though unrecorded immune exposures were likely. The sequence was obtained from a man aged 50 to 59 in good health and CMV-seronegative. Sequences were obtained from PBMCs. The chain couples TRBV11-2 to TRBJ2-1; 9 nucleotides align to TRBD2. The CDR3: CASSLASGVTSYNEQFF. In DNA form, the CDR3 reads TGTGCCAGCAGCTTAGCTAGCGGGGTAACATCCTACAATGAGCAGTTCTTC.